The entry below gives a single T cell receptor (beta chain) sequence along with its context. Antigen specificity is unknown. This entry belongs to a study of T cell repertoires in cytomegalovirus infection. Study at large: Public TCR beta signatures marked donors with CMV infection and the matching HLA.

Whole-study findings and limits: HLA-C-restricted CMV clonotypes gave the most frequent clonotype in two of eight donors.

MiXCR, run by TCRdb on the reads, gives a single entry per CDR3 protein. In the table there are 750,000 to 900,000 distinct CDR3 sequences, 29% of which are singletons. Germline-derived CDR1 and CDR2 are LGHDT and YNNKEL (reference sequence). There are 14 residues in the CDR3. V lost 1 base, J lost 7 bases, and 13 bases lay in between. The receptor's source is a human donor in good health (CMV status not recorded). Some clones in this sample may be carry-over from other donors' samples. V gene TRBV3-1 combines with J gene TRBJ1-1; D remains ambiguous. The specimen comprised cultured CD8+ T cells from PBMCs, sampled from culture after CMV antigen stimulation. The CDR3 DNA follows: TGTGCCAGCAGCCAAGGAGCCGGACCTCATGAAGCTTTCTTT. Amino acids: CASSQGAGPHEAFF.